A selection of T cell receptor beta chains follows, all from one sample in a study of control samples from healthy donors and cancer patients. Sequenced by immunoSEQ multiplex PCR; TCRdb stores in-frame clones only, minus some. Seen here are roughly 73,000 clones, approximately 92% observed once, and the top ten hold 4.5% to 7.5%. Sequenced input: blood. These receptors were collected from a woman aged 55-69 years in good health. The CDR3 runs from the conserved cysteine through the conserved F or W. The order of the fields is clone size, V gene, D gene, J gene, CDR3 protein, CDR3 DNA. D genes are given only for firm matches. Clone size is not always given. Where it is, it says once, few, many or a class for expanded clones.

NA	TRBV24-1	NA	TRBJ2-3	CATSDSGTDTQYF	TGTGCCACCAGTGATTCGGGCACAGATACGCAGTATTTT
NA	TRBV2	NA	TRBJ1-5	CASSERGTSNQPQHF	TGTGCCAGCAGTGAGAGGGGGACTAGCAATCAGCCCCAGCATTTT
NA	TRBV28	TRBD1	TRBJ2-7	CASTSLGQGAYEQYF	TGTGCCAGCACATCCTTAGGGCAGGGGGCCTACGAGCAGTACTTC
NA	TRBV10-3	NA	TRBJ2-3	CAISELGELSDTQYF	TGTGCCATCAGTGAATTGGGGGAGCTGTCAGATACGCAGTATTTT
NA	TRBV7-8	NA	TRBJ2-3	CASSLAPSGGTQYF	TGTGCCAGCAGCTTAGCGCCTTCTGGGGGTACGCAGTATTTT
NA	TRBV28	TRBD2	TRBJ2-3	CASSLPGLADTQYF	TGTGCCAGCAGTTTACCCGGACTAGCCGATACGCAGTATTTT
NA	TRBV6-2/TRBV6-3	TRBD1	TRBJ1-5	CASSYSGGGSNQPQHF	TGTGCCAGCAGTTATTCAGGGGGCGGAAGCAATCAGCCCCAGCATTTT
NA	TRBV11-2	NA	TRBJ2-3	CASRGLQLADTQYF	TGTGCCAGCAGGGGACTGCAGTTGGCAGATACGCAGTATTTT
NA	TRBV6-5	NA	TRBJ1-1	CASSYGNEAFF	TGTGCCAGCAGTTACGGGAATGAAGCTTTCTTT
once	TRBV5-1	NA	TRBJ1-5	CASSLGAKDQPQHF	TGCGCCAGCAGCTTGGGCGCCAAAGATCAGCCCCAGCATTTT
NA	TRBV27	TRBD2	TRBJ2-7	CASRKTSGKSYEQYF	TGTGCCAGCAGAAAAACTAGCGGGAAATCCTACGAGCAGTACTTC
NA	TRBV5-6	NA	TRBJ1-3	CASSFGQITYRNTIYF	TGTGCCAGCAGCTTTGGACAGATTACTTATCGAAACACCATATATTTT
NA	TRBV5-1	TRBD1	TRBJ1-1	CASSYRGGNTEAFF	TGCGCCAGCAGCTACAGGGGCGGGAACACTGAAGCTTTCTTT
NA	TRBV7-3	TRBD1	TRBJ2-2	CASSTGTGPTGELFF	TGTGCCAGCTCAACTGGGACAGGACCTACCGGGGAGCTGTTTTTT
NA	TRBV12-3/TRBV12-4	NA	TRBJ2-1	CASSLVYNNEQFF	TGTGCCAGCAGTTTGGTCTACAACAATGAGCAGTTCTTC
NA	TRBV18	TRBD2	TRBJ2-3	CASSPLAGTQYF	TGTGCCAGCTCACCACTAGCGGGTACGCAGTATTTT
NA	TRBV19	TRBD1	TRBJ2-5	CASSISADRVATQYF	TGTGCCAGTAGTATATCTGCGGACAGGGTCGCGACCCAGTACTTC
NA	TRBV19	NA	TRBJ1-3	CASSNPGTSSGNTIYF	TGTGCCAGTAGTAATCCAGGCACCTCCTCTGGAAACACCATATATTTT